This T cell receptor beta chain was retrieved from a study of T cells after yellow fever vaccination (dated by TCRdb to 2018 to 2020). With regard to the full study: The SMART-Seq v4 Ultra Low Input RNA kit was used to prepare libraries from fractions with low cell numbers. To follow T-cell clones before and after primary and booster YFV17D yellow fever vaccination, bulk TCR alpha and beta repertoires were sequenced over time. The cohort comprised two healthy male donors, one aged 18 to 29 and one aged 30 to 40 years. Blood was drawn at multiple timepoints before and after primary and secondary immunization, with bulk PBMC replicates and cell subsets isolated.

Based on the germline V gene, the CDR1 and CDR2 sequences are KGHSH and LQKENI. V loses 1 base of germline sequence and J loses 2 bases, and the interval between the two ends is 9 bases. From the cysteine through the phenylalanine, the CDR3 covers 15 amino acids. Only CDR3 DNA remains: 45 bases, in frame from the first base. The meaning of the sample's treatment or condition label: live attenuated yellow fever vaccine strain. PBMCs were isolated from peripheral blood using a standard Ficoll-Paque protocol. CD4 and CD8 T-cell fractions were isolated with Dynabeads CD4 and CD8 positive selection kits. RNA was extracted with TriZol from bulk PBMCs, CD4 and CD8 fractions, and dextramer-positive and dextramer-negative fractions. Overall study outcomes, separate from this receptor: Compared with the primary T-cell response, the secondary T-cell response was faster but weaker, reaching its peak on day 5 rather than on day 15. A small share of clonotypes was detected in both CD4 and CD8 compartments, with the overlap likely arising from convergent recombination. FACS-sorted repertoires could contain abundant contaminating clonotypes from the bulk population, so computational filtering was required. The study included only a couple of donors, which limits how far the findings can be generalized. Most clones expanded after primary vaccination were re-detected after the booster (almost 97% of CD4 and approximately 89% of CD8), suggesting broad memory maintenance.

TCR cDNA was synthesized by 5'RACE template switching, which introduced a universal primer site and unique molecular identifiers. cDNA synthesis was primed from both the TCR alpha and TCR beta constant segments. Library amplification used two PCR steps, and the second PCR step added sample barcodes and sequencing adapters. Sequencing of the libraries was done on either Illumina HiSeq 2500 (2x100 bp) or NovaSeq (2x150 bp). The paper's data handling went like this. Reads were demultiplexed and collapsed into UMI consensus sequences with MIGEC, and V(D)J alignment was performed with MiXCR. Clonotypes responding to the vaccine were identified with edgeR on replicate PBMC samples, with the criteria of FDR below 0.01 and a log2 fold change above 5 up to day 15. Each bulk clonotype received a CD4 or CD8 identity based on whether the sequenced CD4 or CD8 repertoire contained that clonotype at higher abundance. Clones were called with MiXCR by TCRdb after fastp trimmed the public reads at Q25, and only in-frame beta chains were retained. Rows merge per CDR3 protein into single entries with the most common DNA and genes. V and J calls and clone size were set by TCRdb, not the authors. The sample table lists 150,000 or so distinct CDR3 sequences, approximately 6.6% of them with a count of one. The biggest ten clones account for under 0.7% of the sample.

Concerning this clonotype: There is no known antigen for this receptor. Base qualities are not recorded, but no much larger clone differs from it by a single base.

The V gene is TRBV18 and the J gene is TRBJ2-1; the D gene assignment is ambiguous. The source is a man aged 25-40 years who received the YFV17D yellow fever vaccine. Sequenced material: CD4+ T cells sorted from PBMCs, taken 10 days after the yellow fever booster vaccination. Read as DNA, the sequence is TGTGCCAGCTCACCACAGGGAAGTACCTACAATGAGCAGTTCTTC. Its translation is CASSPQGSTYNEQFF. Here the CDR3 is joined to the reference TRBV18 and TRBJ2-1 genes, and the full variable domain is: NAGVMQNPRHLVRRRGQEARLRCSPMKGHSHVYWYRQLPEEGLKFMVYLQKENIIDESGMPKERFSAEFPKEGPSILRIQQVVRGDSAAYFCASSPQGSTYNEQFFGPGTRLTVL.